The sequence of this T cell receptor (beta chain) was determined in a study of cytomegalovirus exposure and HLA in healthy donors. As for this clone: Its specificity is not known.

Germline CDR1 and CDR2: WNHNN and SYGVQD (reference sequence). The CDR3 extends over 17 amino acids. Trimming at V came to 0 bases and at J to 5 bases, leaving 11 bases not matched to a gene. The PCR was carried out with 60 Vbeta primers and 13 Jbeta primers. In the original workflow: Among the unique TCR beta chains that a later analysis counted, around 72 million in all, around 11 million were shared. TCRdb's table, derived via immunoSEQ multiplex PCR, lists solely in-frame clones and lacks some. Clone size and V and J calls were adopted from that table, with D and trimming inferred from the DNA. The table shows 150,000 to 200,000 clones, with 82% occurring only once. Whole-study findings and limits: Most likely, a cluster of highly shared sequence variants arose as a sequencing artifact. Associated with cytomegalovirus, according to the listing, were 150 to 200 TCR beta chains. When presence/absence was analysed, sequencing depth was taken to be roughly uniform across donors.

The sample comprised PBMCs. This receptor was taken from a girl aged 10-17 years in good health and CMV-seropositive. The chain joins TRBV10-1 to TRBJ2-7, with 9 bases fitting TRBD1. The CDR3 region is CASSESMSRTGAHEQYF. DNA of the CDR3: TGCGCCAGCAGTGAGTCCATGTCGAGGACAGGGGCCCACGAGCAGTACTTC.